This T cell receptor beta chain was obtained from a study of CD8+CD57+ T cells in acquired aplastic anemia. Genomic DNA, serving as template, underwent TCR beta VDJ and CDR3 profiling. TCRdb used MiXCR to reprocess the reads, holding one entry per CDR3 protein. The repertoire holds some 200,000 distinct CDR3 sequences, with 48% as singletons. The sequenced patients had an expansion of CD8+CD57+ cells seen by flow cytometry. There are 14 residues in the CDR3. Between the trimmed V and J ends, which lost 4 bases and 2 bases, there was a span of 11 bases. The germline CDR1 and CDR2 sequences are DFQATT and SNEGSKA (reference sequence). Ten or more counts support this clonotype.

What was sequenced was sorted CD4+, CD8+, or CD8+CD57+ T cells (not recorded which) from PBMCs. J is TRBJ1-4 and V is TRBV20-1; the D gene is possibly TRBD1 (5 bases). The clonotype was recovered from a human donor with aplastic anemia. The DNA of the CDR3 is TGCAGTGCTATCGGGGGGTCTACTAATGAAAAACTGTTTTTT. This translates into CSAIGGSTNEKLFF.